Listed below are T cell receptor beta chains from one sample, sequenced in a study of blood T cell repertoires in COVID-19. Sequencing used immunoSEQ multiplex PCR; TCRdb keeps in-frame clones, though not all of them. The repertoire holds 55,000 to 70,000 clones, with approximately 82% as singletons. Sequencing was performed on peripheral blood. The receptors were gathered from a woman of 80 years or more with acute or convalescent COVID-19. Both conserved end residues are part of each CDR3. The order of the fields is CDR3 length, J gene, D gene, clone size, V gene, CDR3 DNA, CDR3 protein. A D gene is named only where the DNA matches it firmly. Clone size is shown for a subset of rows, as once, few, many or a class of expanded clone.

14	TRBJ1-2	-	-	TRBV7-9	TGTGCCAGCAGCTTAGTTCAGTATAACTATGGCTACACCTTC	CASSLVQYNYGYTF
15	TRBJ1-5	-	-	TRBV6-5	TGTGCCAGCAGTTTACTCGGGGGGGGGAATCAGCCCCAGCATTTT	CASSLLGGGNQPQHF
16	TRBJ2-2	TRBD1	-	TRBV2	TGTGCCAGCAGTGCGACAGGGCTCCGCAGCACCGGGGAGCTGTTTTTT	CASSATGLRSTGELFF
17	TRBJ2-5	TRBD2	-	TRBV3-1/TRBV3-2	TGTGCCAGCAGCCAAAAAGGACTAGCGGGAGGGAGTAGGGCCCAGTACTTC	CASSQKGLAGGSRAQYF
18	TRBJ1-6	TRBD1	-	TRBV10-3	TGTGCCATCAGAGGGGCAGGGGGATCGTCTAGTGGGAATTCACCCCTCCACTTT	CAIRGAGGSSSGNSPLHF
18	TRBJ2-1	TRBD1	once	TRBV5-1	TGCGCCAGCAGCAAGGACAGGGGGCCCATTAGCTTAGACAATGAGCAGTTCTTC	CASSKDRGPISLDNEQFF
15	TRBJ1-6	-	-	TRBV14	TGTGCCAGCAGCCAAGATCGGAGGGGTAATTCACCCCTCCACTTT	CASSQDRRGNSPLHF
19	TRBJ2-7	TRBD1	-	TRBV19	TGTGCCAGTAGTATAGTTTGGACAGGGGGCCGCCTTAGCTCCTACGAGCAGTACTTC	CASSIVWTGGRLSSYEQYF
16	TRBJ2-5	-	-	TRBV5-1	TGCGCCAGCAGCTCCCAAAGCCAGGGTGGCCAAGAGACCCAGTACTTC	CASSSQSQGGQETQYF
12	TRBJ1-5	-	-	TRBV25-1	TGTGCCCCTCATCGGGGGGATCATCCCCAGCATTTT	CAPHRGDHPQHF
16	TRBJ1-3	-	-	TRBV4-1	TGCGCCAGCAGCCAACACGATACTAGGGTTGGAAACACCATATATTTT	CASSQHDTRVGNTIYF
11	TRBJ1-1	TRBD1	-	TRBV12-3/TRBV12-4	TGTGCCAGCAGTGCGACAGGGATGACTTTCTTT	CASSATGMTFF
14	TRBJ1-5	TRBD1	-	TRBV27	TGTGCCAGCAGTCGACAGGGAATGAATCAGCCCCAGCATTTT	CASSRQGMNQPQHF
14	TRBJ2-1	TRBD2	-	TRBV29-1	TGCAGCGTTGACAGACTAGCGGACTACAATGAGCAGTTCTTC	CSVDRLADYNEQFF
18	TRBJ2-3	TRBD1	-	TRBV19	TGTGCCAGTAGTGGTTCGGGGACAGGGACCCCTAGCACAGATACGCAGTATTTT	CASSGSGTGTPSTDTQYF
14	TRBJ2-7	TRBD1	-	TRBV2	TGTGCCAGCGACAGACAGGGTGGGAGAGACGAGCAGTACTTC	CASDRQGGRDEQYF
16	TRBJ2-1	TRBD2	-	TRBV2	TGTGCCAGCAGGACCGTGGGGACTAGCGTCCGCAATGAGCAGTTCTTC	CASRTVGTSVRNEQFF
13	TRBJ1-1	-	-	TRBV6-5	TGTGCCAGCAGGCCTACAGCCACACAGGGAGCTTTCTTT	CASRPTATQGAFF
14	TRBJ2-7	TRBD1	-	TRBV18	TGTGCCAGCTCACCAACCGGGACAGACTACGAGCAGTACTTC	CASSPTGTDYEQYF
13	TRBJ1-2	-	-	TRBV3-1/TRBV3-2	TGTGCCAGCAGCCAAGTACAGGGCTATGGCTACACCTTC	CASSQVQGYGYTF
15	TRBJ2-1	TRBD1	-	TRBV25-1	TGTGCCAGCACCCCGACAGGGCCCTCCTACAATGAGCAGTTCTTC	CASTPTGPSYNEQFF
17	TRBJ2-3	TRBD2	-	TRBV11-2	TGTGCCAGCAGCCCTAAGACTAGCGGGGGGGCGGCAGATACGCAGTATTTT	CASSPKTSGGAADTQYF
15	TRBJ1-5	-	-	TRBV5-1	TGCGCCAGCAGCTTGGAGGCAGGAGGTAATCAGCCCCAGCATTTT	CASSLEAGGNQPQHF
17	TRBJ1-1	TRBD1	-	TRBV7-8	TGTGCCAGCAGCTCGAATGGACAGGGTACGTTTAACACTGAAGCTTTCTTT	CASSSNGQGTFNTEAFF
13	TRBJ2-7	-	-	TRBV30	TGTGCCTGGAGCCGAGGGTCTACCTACGAGCAGTACTTC	CAWSRGSTYEQYF
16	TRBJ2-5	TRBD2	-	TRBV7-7	TGTGCTAGCAGCCCCGGGGGGTTGGAAGCTCAAGAGACCCAGTACTTC	CASSPGGLEAQETQYF
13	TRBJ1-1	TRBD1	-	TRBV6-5	TGTGCCAGCAAACAGGGGGCTGGTACTGAAGCTTTCTTT	CASKQGAGTEAFF
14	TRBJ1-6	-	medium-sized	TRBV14	TGTGCCAGCAGCCAAGGGAGGGAAAATTCACCCCTCCACTTT	CASSQGRENSPLHF
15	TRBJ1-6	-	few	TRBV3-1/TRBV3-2	TGTGCCAGCAGCCAAGGGACAGTAAGTGGTTCACCCCTCCACTTT	CASSQGTVSGSPLHF
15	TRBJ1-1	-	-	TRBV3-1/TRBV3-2	TGTGCCAGCAGCCAAGAAGGGACAATGGGGGCTGAAGCTTTCTTT	CASSQEGTMGAEAFF
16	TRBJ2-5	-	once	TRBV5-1	TGCGCCAGCAGCCCAACGGCGGGCTCTTCAAGGGAGACCCAGTACTTC	CASSPTAGSSRETQYF
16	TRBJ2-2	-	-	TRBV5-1	TGCGCCAGCAGCTTGTCGAGGAACTCGAACACCGGGGAGCTGTTTTTT	CASSLSRNSNTGELFF
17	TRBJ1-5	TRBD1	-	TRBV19	TGTGCCAGTAGTCCCCGACAGGGAATGGCGAAAAATCAGCCCCAGCATTTT	CASSPRQGMAKNQPQHF
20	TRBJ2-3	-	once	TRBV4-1	TGCGCCAGCAGCCAAGATACCCGACAAGTGGGTGACTATCACACAGATACGCAGTATTTT	CASSQDTRQVGDYHTDTQYF
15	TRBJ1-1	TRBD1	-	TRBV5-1	TGCGCCAGCAGCTCACACGGACAGGGAAACACTGAAGCTTTCTTT	CASSSHGQGNTEAFF
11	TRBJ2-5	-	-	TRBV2	TGTGCCAGCAGCCCACACGAGACCCAGTACTTC	CASSPHETQYF
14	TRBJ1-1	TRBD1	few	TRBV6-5	TGTGCCAGCAGCCGGACAGGGCTGAACACTGAAGCTTTCTTT	CASSRTGLNTEAFF
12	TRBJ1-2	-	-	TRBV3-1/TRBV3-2	TGTGCCAGCAGCCAAGCTAGGGGAGGCTACACCTTC	CASSQARGGYTF
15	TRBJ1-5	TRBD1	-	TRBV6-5	TGTGCCAGCAGTTACACAGGGGGCGGCAATCAGCCCCAGCATTTT	CASSYTGGGNQPQHF
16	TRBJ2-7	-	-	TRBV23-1	TGCGCCAGCAGTCAATCTTTGCCCACGAGCTCCTACGAGCAGTACTTC	CASSQSLPTSSYEQYF
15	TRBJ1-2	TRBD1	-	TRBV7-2	TGTGCCAGCAGTGGAGGGACAGGGGCTAACTATGGCTACACCTTC	CASSGGTGANYGYTF
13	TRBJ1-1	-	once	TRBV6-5	TGTGCCAGCAGTCAACAGAGGAACACTGAAGCTTTCTTT	CASSQQRNTEAFF
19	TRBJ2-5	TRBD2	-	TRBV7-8	TGTGCCAGCAGCCCCCAAGGGACTAGCGGGGCCTGGTACCAAGAGACCCAGTACTTC	CASSPQGTSGAWYQETQYF
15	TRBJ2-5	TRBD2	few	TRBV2	TGTGCCAGCAGTGTGAGCGGGGGGGCTGAAGAGACCCAGTACTTC	CASSVSGGAEETQYF
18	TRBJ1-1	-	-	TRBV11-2	TGTGCCAGCAGCTTAGACTCTTTAAGACAGGAACCGAACACTGAAGCTTTCTTT	CASSLDSLRQEPNTEAFF
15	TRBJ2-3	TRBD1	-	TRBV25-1	TGTGCCAGCAGTGCCCCGGGACAGGGCATAGATACGCAGTATTTT	CASSAPGQGIDTQYF
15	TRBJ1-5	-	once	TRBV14	TGTGCCAGCAGCCAAGGTGGGGGGGCTAATCAGCCCCAGCATTTT	CASSQGGGANQPQHF
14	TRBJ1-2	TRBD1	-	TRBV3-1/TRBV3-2	TGTGCCAGCAGCCAAAGACAGGGGGCGTATGGCTACACCTTC	CASSQRQGAYGYTF
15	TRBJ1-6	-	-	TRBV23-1	TGCGCCAGCAGAGCCCGCAGGGCATATAATTCACCCCTCCACTTT	CASRARRAYNSPLHF
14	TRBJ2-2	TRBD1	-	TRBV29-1	TGCAGCGTTCGGGACAGGGGATTTACCGGGGAGCTGTTTTTT	CSVRDRGFTGELFF
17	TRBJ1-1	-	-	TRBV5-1	TGCGCCAGCAGCTTGCTCCCGGGGGGCGCGCGGCACACTGAAGCTTTCTTT	CASSLLPGGARHTEAFF
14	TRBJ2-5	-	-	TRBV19	TGTGCCAGTAGTGTTTCACAGAGTTGGGAGACCCAGTACTTC	CASSVSQSWETQYF
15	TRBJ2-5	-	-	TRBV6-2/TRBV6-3	TGTGCCAGCAGTTACTCGAGGCGAAACCAAGAGACCCAGTACTTC	CASSYSRRNQETQYF
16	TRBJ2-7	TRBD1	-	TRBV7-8	TGTGCCAGCAGATCCTCACAGGGGACAGGATCCTACGAGCAGTACTTC	CASRSSQGTGSYEQYF
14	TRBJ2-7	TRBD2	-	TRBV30	TGTGCCTGGGAACCGGGACTAGCCCCTTACGAGCAGTACTTC	CAWEPGLAPYEQYF
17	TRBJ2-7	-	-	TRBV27	TGTGCCAGCAGTCCCGACTACTGGCAGGCGGGCGCCTACGAGCAGTACTTC	CASSPDYWQAGAYEQYF
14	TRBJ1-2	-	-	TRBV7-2	TGTGCCAGCAGCTTCTCGGCGCGGCACTATGGCTACACCTTC	CASSFSARHYGYTF